The next 10 T cell receptor beta chains were all read from a single sample in a study of lymphopenia after photon versus proton radiotherapy. This table comes from immunoSEQ multiplex PCR, and its TCRdb copy is limited to in-frame clones, with some not included. This repertoire shows about 3,300 clones, around four fifths found once; its top ten account for around half. The specimen comprised peripheral blood, sampled from a patient treated with proton-based radiotherapy. All receptors come from a man at least 80 years old with esophageal cancer.

CDR3 in amino acids: CASSLAHFSSYEQYF. The DNA of the CDR3 is TGCGCCAGCAGCCTAGCCCACTTTAGCTCCTACGAGCAGTACTTC. V is TRBV4-1 and J is TRBJ2-7; D not certain. Looked up from germline, CDR1 is MGHRA and CDR2 is YSYEKL. CDR3 length: 15 amino acids. V was pared by 4 bases and J by 0 bases, with 13 bases between.

A remark on this clone: It is unclear where the CDR3 begins or ends on the DNA, so no DNA is shown, and the CDR3 is as TCRdb lists it. The rearrangement links TRBV11-3 to TRBJ2-2; no check of the table's D call, TRBD2, against the DNA was made. CDR1 SGHNT and CDR2 YENEEA come from the germline V gene. The CDR3 is 15 residues long, ends included. The chain's CDR3 is CASSGGRGAPGSCFF.

The rearrangement uses TRBV4-1 and TRBJ2-7, with 11 bases that match TRBD2. The CDR3 sequence is 18 residues long. After removal of 8 bases from V and 0 bases from J, the junction contained 15 bases not matched to a gene. Germline CDR1 MGHRA, CDR2 YSYEKL. This CDR3 is CASGVGTSGSRSSYEQYF. The CDR3 DNA follows: TGCGCCAGCGGGGTAGGGACTAGCGGCTCGCGGAGCTCCTACGAGCAGTACTTC.

This clone has only a few counts. CDR3 region: CASRRVQSSYEQYF. In DNA, the CDR3 is TGCGCCAGCCGGCGGGTACAGTCGTCCTACGAGCAGTACTTC. The chain uses TRBV5-1 and TRBJ2-7; a possible D gene is TRBD2 (5 bases). The V and J ends lost 7 bases and 1 base respectively, with 15 bases between them. Per the germline V gene, CDR1 is SGHRS and CDR2 is YFSETQ. This CDR3 spans 14 amino acids.

The chain has TRBV5-1 and TRBJ2-6; D not resolved. Germline-derived CDR1 and CDR2 are SGHRS and YFSETQ. Trimming took 4 bases from V and 0 from J, leaving 11 bases between them. The CDR3 loop spans 16 amino acids. The CDR3: CASSPDNYSGANVLTF. The DNA of the CDR3 is TGCGCCAGCAGCCCGGATAACTACTCTGGGGCCAACGTCCTGACTTTC.

This clone was counted only a few times. The J gene is TRBJ2-1, the V gene TRBV2; D may be TRBD2 (5 bases). The CDR3 spans 15 residues. From germline, CDR1 is SNHLY and CDR2 FYNNEI. V dropped 0 bases and J dropped 5 bases, with 11 bases sitting between them. CDR3 nucleotides: TGTGCCAGCAGTGAAGCCTGGCGGGTAAACAATGAGCAGTTCTTC. This translates into CASSEAWRVNNEQFF. Supplemented by reference TRBV2 and TRBJ2-1, the full variable domain reads EPEVTQTPSHQVTQMGQEVILRCVPISNHLYFYWYRQILGQKVEFLVSFYNNEISEKSEIFDDQFSVERPDGSNFTLKIRSTKLEDSAMYFCASSEAWRVNNEQFFGPGTRLTVL.

V gene TRBV28 combines with J gene TRBJ1-2, with D unresolved. The CDR3 totals 12 residues. Germline V CDR1 and CDR2: MDHEN, SYDVKM. Trimming stripped 5 bases from V and 5 bases from J, with 9 bases between. The CDR3 sequence: CASSTNKYGYTF. Here the CDR3 DNA reads TGTGCCAGCAGTACCAACAAGTATGGCTACACCTTC.

This clone has a single count. The V and J genes are TRBV4-1 and TRBJ2-3; 10 nucleotides match TRBD2. Germline CDR1 is MGHRA and CDR2 is YSYEKL. V trimming: 2 bases; J trimming: 3 bases; junction bases outside the gene matches: 5. The CDR3 spans 16 residues. Here the CDR3 DNA reads TGCGCCAGCAGCCAAACCGGGACTAGCGTTACAGATACGCAGTATTTT. This gives the protein CASSQTGTSVTDTQYF.

The V call is TRBV7-8, the J call TRBJ1-2, with TRBD1 identical over 7 bases. The germline gives CDR1 SGHVS, CDR2 FQNEAQ. V lost 4 bases and J lost 5; bases outside the gene matches: 7. This CDR3 has 14 residues. The CDR3 is CASSSRQGRYGYTF. The CDR3 nucleotides read TGTGCCAGCAGCTCCCGACAGGGTCGATATGGCTACACCTTC.

CDR3 bases: TGTGCCAGCAGCCAAAAACCCGGGGACTTGAACATTCAGTACTTC. This sequence encodes CASSQKPGDLNIQYF. The chain is built from TRBV5-4 and TRBJ2-4; the D gene is possibly TRBD2 (6 bases). CDR1 is SGHNT, CDR2 YYREEE, per germline (reference sequence). The V gene lost 4 bases and the J gene lost 7 bases, with 18 bases spanning the gap. The CDR3 contains 15 residues.